Sequencing of this T cell receptor (beta chain) was carried out in a study of response to subunit inactivated influenza vaccine. V dropped 2 bases and J dropped 3 bases, with 13 bases sitting between them. CDR3 length: 15 amino acids. Germline lookup yields CDR1 SGHAT and CDR2 FQNNGV. TCRdb recomputed calls from the RT-PCR reads with MiXCR, one row per CDR3 protein. Found here are about 540,000 distinct CDR3 sequences, roughly 23% of them singletons; the top ten hold approximately 3%. These data also formed part of another study, on T cells expressing NK-cell markers. As that report states: In generating TCR beta cDNA, 5'RACE template switching with UMIs was used. The contribution of dominant NKG2C+ clonotypes to CD8+ T cells in about six donors was roughly 1.0-7.5%. Dominance of the CD3+CD56-NKG2C+ fraction by these clonotypes also held in four donors.

V and J are TRBV11-2 and TRBJ2-5; TRBD1 or TRBD2 may be the D gene (5 bases each). This clonotype originated in a middle-aged man who received an inactivated influenza vaccine. Source: CD4+ T cells sorted from PBMCs, taken roughly 13 days after vaccination. CDR3 sequence: CASSLFLRGKETQYF. Written as DNA, the CDR3 is TGTGCCAGCAGCTTATTCCTCCGGGGCAAAGAGACCCAGTACTTC.